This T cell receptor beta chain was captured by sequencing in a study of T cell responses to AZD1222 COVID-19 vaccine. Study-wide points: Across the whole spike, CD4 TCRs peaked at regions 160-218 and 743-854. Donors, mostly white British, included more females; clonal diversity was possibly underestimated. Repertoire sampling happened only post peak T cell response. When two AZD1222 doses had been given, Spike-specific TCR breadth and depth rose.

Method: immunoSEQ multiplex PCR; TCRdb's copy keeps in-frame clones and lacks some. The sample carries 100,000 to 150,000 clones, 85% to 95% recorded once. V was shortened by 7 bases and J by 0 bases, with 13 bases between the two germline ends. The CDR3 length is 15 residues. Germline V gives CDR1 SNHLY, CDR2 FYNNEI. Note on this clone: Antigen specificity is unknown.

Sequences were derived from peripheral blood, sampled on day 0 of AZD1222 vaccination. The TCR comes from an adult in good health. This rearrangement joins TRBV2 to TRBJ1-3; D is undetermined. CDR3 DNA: TGTGCCAGCAAGTCAGCCAAGCTCTCTGGAAACACCATATATTTT. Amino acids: CASKSAKLSGNTIYF.